Sequencing of this T cell receptor (beta chain) was carried out in a study of OX40 agonist ivuxolimab in advanced cancers. Study-wide background: Dose-escalation patients had hepatocellular carcinoma, melanoma, renal cell or head and neck cancer. Study findings and constraints: Researchers report that CD8+ T cells had, on average, more expanded clones than CD4+.

With autoimmune disease history or systemic immunosuppression, patients were excluded. CDR3 size: 15 residues. Germline CDR1 SGHVS, CDR2 FNYEAQ. V trimming: 5 bases; J trimming: 5 bases; junction bases outside the gene matches: 12. With respect to this clone: Its antigen is unidentified.

TCRdb's table, derived via immunoSEQ multiplex PCR, lists solely in-frame clones and lacks some. The table has about 46,000 clones, approximately 86% seen once; the top ten hold approximately 10%. This receptor was identified in an adult with an advanced solid tumor such as melanoma, head and neck, liver or kidney cancer. V usage is TRBV7-6 and J usage is TRBJ2-7; the match to TRBD1 covers 7 bases. Specimen: CD4+ or CD8+ T cells sorted from blood, collected in a trial of the OX40 agonist ivuxolimab. The DNA of the CDR3 is TGTGCCAGCAGCGACGAACAGGGGAACTATCACGAGCAGTACTTC. It encodes CASSDEQGNYHEQYF.